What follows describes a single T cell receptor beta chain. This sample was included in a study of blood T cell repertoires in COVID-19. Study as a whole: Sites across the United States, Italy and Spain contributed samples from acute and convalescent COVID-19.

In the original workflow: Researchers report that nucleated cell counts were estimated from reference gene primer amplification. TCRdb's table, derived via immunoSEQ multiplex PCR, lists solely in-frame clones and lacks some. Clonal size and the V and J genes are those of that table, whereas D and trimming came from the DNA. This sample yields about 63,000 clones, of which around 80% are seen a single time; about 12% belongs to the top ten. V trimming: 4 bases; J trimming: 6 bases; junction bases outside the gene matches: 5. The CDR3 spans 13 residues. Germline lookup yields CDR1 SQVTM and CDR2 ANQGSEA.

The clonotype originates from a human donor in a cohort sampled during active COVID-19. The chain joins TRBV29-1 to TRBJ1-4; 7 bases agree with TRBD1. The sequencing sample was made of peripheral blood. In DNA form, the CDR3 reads TGCAGCGTTGCGACAGGGAGTCATGAAAAACTGTTTTTT. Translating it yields CSVATGSHEKLFF. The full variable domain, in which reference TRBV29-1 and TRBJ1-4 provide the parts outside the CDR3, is SAVISQKPSRDICQRGTSLTIQCQVDSQVTMMFWYRQQPGQSLTLIATANQGSEATYESGFVIDKFPISRPNLTFSTLTVSNMSPEDSSIYLCSVATGSHEKLFFGSGTQLSVL.